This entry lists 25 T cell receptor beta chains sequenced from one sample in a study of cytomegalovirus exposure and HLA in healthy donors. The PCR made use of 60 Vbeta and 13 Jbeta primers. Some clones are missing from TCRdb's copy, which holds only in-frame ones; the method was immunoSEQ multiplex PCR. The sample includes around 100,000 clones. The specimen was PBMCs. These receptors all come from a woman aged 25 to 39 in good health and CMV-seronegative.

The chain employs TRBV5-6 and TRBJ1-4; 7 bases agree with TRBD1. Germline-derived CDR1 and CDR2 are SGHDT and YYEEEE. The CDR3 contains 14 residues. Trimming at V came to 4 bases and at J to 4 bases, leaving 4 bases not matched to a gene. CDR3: CASSRGQLNEKLFF. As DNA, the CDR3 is TGTGCCAGCAGCCGGGGACAGCTTAATGAAAAACTGTTTTTT.

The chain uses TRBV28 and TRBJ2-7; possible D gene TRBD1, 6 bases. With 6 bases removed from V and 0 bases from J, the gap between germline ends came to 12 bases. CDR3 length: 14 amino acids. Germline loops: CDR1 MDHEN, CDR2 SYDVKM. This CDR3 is CASSETGSSYEQYF. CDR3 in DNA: TGTGCCAGCAGCGAGACAGGTAGCTCCTACGAGCAGTACTTC. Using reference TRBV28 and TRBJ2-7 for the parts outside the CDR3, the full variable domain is DVKVTQSSRYLVKRTGEKVFLECVQDMDHENMFWYRQDPGLGLRLIYFSYDVKMKEKGDIPEGYSVSREKKERFSLILESASTNQTSMYLCASSETGSSYEQYFGPGTRLTVT.

The CDR3 spells CASSQEGGNSGANVLTF. CDR3 coding DNA: TGTGCCAGCAGCCAAGAGGGGGGGAACTCTGGGGCCAACGTCCTGACTTTC. The rearrangement links TRBV4-2 to TRBJ2-6; 7 nucleotides agree with TRBD2. Germline assignment: CDR1 LGHNA and CDR2 YNFKEQ. With 0 bases clipped from V and 0 bases from J, the junction kept 2 bases outside the gene matches. The CDR3 runs to 17 residues.

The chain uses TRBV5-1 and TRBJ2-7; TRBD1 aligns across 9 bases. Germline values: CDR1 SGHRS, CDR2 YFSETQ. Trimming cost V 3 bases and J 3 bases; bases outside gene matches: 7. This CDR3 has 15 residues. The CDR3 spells CASSSPTGGHYEQYF. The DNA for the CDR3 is TGCGCCAGCAGCTCACCCACAGGGGGCCACTACGAGCAGTACTTC. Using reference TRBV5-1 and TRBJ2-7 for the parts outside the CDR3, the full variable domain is KAGVTQTPRYLIKTRGQQVTLSCSPISGHRSVSWYQQTPGQGLQFLFEYFSETQRNKGNFPGRFSGRQFSNSRSEMNVSTLELGDSALYLCASSSPTGGHYEQYFGPGTRLTVT.

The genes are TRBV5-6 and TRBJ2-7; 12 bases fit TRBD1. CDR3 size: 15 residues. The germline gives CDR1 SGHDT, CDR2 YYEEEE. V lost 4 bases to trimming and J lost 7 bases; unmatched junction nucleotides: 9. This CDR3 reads CASSPTGTGGWEQYF. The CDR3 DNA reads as TGTGCCAGCAGCCCGACCGGGACAGGGGGCTGGGAGCAGTACTTC.

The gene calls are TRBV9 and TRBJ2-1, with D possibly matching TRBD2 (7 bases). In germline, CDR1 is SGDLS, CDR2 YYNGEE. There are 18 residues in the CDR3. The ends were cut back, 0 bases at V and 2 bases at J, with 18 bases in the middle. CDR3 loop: CASSVGEGGAVPYNEQFF. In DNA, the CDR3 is TGTGCCAGCAGCGTAGGAGAAGGGGGGGCAGTCCCCTACAATGAGCAGTTCTTC.

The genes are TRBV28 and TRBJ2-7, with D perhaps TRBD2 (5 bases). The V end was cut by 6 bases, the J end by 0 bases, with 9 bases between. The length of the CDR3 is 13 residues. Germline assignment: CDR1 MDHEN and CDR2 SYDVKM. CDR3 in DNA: TGTGCCAGCAGGCGGGTGAGCTCCTACGAGCAGTACTTC. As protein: CASRRVSSYEQYF.

As DNA, the CDR3 is TGTGCCAGCAGTCGAGACAGGTCGGGCACTGAAGCTTTCTTT. This sequence encodes CASSRDRSGTEAFF. The chain is built from TRBV6-4 and TRBJ1-1, with D maybe TRBD1 (6 bases). V was clipped by 5 bases and J by 4 bases, with 14 bases between them. Per germline, CDR1 MRHNA and CDR2 SNTAGT. This CDR3 has 14 amino acids.

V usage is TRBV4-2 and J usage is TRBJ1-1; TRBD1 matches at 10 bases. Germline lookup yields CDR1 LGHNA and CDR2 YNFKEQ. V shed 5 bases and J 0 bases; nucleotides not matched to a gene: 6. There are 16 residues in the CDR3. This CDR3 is CASSGGQGVMNTEAFF. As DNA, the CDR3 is TGTGCCAGCAGCGGCGGACAGGGGGTAATGAACACTGAAGCTTTCTTT.

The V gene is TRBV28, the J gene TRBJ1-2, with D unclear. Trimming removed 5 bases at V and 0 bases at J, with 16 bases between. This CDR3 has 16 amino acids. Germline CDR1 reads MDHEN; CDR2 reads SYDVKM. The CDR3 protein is CASSPTLWGANYGYTF. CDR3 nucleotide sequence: TGTGCCAGCAGTCCAACCCTATGGGGAGCTAACTATGGCTACACCTTC.

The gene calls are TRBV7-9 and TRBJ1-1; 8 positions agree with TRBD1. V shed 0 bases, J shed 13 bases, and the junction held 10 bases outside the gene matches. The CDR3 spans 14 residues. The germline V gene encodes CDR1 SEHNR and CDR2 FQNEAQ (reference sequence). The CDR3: CASSLAGTGFKGFF. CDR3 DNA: TGTGCCAGCAGCTTAGCGGGGACAGGATTCAAGGGTTTCTTT.

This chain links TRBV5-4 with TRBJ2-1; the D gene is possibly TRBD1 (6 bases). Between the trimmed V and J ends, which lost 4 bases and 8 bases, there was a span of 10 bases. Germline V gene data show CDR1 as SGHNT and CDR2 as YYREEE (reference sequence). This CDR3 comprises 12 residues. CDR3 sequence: CASSGDMYEQFF. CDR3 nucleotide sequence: TGTGCCAGCAGCGGGGACATGTATGAGCAGTTCTTC.

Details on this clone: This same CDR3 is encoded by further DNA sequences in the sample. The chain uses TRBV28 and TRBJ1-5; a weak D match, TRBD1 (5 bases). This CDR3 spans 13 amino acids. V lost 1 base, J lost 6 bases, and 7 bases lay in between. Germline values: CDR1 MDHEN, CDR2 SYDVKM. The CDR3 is CASSLLGVQPQHF. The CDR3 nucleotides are TGTGCCAGCAGTTTATTAGGGGTTCAGCCCCAGCATTTT.

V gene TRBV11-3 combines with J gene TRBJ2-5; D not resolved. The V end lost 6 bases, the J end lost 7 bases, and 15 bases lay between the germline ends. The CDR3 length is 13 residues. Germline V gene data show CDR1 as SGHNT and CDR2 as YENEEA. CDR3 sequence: CASSPDPSGTQYF. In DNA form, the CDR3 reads TGTGCCAGCAGTCCTGACCCTTCGGGGACCCAGTACTTC. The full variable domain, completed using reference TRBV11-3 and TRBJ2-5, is EAGVVQSPRYKIIEKKQPVAFWCNPISGHNTLYWYLQNLGQGPELLIRYENEEAVDDSQLPKDRFSAERLKGVDSTLKIQPAELGDSAVYLCASSPDPSGTQYFGPGTRLLVL.

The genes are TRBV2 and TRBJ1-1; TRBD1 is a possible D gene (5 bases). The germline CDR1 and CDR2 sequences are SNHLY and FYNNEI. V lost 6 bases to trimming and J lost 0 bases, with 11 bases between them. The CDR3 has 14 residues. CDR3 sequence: CASRVQAMNTEAFF. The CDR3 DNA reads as TGTGCCAGCAGGGTACAGGCGATGAACACTGAAGCTTTCTTT.

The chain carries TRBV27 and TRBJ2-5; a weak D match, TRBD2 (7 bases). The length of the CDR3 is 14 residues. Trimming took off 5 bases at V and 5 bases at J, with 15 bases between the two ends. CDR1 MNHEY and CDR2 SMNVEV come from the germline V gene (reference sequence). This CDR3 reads CASSPLGRGETQYF. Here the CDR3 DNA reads TGTGCCAGCAGTCCCCTGGGGAGGGGGGAGACCCAGTACTTC.

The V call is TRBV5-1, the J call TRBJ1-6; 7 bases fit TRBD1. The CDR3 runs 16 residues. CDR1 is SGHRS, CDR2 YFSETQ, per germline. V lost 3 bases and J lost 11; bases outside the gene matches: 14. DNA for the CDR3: TGCGCCAGCAGCTCTCGGACAGGTTCCGTGGGGGCACCCCTCCACTTT. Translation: CASSSRTGSVGAPLHF.

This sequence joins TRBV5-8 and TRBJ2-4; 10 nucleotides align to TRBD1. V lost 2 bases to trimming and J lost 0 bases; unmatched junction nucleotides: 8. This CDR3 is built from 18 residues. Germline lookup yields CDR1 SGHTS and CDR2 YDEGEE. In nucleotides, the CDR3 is TGTGCCAGCAGCTTCCCGGGACAGGGGCCTCTAGCCAAAAACATTCAGTACTTC. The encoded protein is CASSFPGQGPLAKNIQYF.

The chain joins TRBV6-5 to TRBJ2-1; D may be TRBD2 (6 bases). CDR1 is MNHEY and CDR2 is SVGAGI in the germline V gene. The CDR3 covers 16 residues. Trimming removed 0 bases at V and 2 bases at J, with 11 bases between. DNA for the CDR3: TGTGCCAGCAGTTACTCGACGGGGGAGGCCTACAATGAGCAGTTCTTC. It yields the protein CASSYSTGEAYNEQFF.

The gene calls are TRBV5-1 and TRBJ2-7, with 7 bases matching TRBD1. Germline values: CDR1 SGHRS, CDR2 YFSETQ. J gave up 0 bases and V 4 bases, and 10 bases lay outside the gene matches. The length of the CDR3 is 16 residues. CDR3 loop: CASSLGPGQSSYEQYF. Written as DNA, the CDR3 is TGCGCCAGCAGCCTGGGACCGGGACAGAGCTCCTACGAGCAGTACTTC.

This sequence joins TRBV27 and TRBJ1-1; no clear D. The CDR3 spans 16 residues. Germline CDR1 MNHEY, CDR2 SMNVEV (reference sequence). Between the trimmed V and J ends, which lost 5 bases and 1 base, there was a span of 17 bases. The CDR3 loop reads CASSPSAGNKNTEAFF. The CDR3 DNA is TGTGCCAGCAGTCCTTCCGCGGGGAATAAGAACACTGAAGCTTTCTTT.

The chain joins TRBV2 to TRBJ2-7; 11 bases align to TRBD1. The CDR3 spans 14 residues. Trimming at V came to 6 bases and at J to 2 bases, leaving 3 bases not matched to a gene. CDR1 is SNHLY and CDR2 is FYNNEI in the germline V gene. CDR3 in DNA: TGTGCCAGCAGATTGGACAGGGGGCCCTACGAGCAGTACTTC. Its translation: CASRLDRGPYEQYF.

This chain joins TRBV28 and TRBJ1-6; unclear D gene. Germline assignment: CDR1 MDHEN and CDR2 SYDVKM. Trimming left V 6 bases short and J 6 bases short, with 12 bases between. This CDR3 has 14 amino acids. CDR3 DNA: TGTGCCAGCAGGGAGTCCGTTCTTAATTCACCCCTCCACTTT. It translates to CASRESVLNSPLHF.

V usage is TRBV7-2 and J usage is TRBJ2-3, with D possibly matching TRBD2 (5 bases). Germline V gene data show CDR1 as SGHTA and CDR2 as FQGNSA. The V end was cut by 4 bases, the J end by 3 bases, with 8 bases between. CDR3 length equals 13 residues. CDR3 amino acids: CASSSRGTDTQYF. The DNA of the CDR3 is TGTGCCAGCAGCTCGCGAGGGACAGATACGCAGTATTTT.

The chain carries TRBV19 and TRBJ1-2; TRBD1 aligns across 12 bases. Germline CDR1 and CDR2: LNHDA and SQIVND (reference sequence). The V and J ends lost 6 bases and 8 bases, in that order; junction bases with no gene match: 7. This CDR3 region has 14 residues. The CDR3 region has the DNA TGTGCCAGTAGCTGGGGACAGGGGGCGCGGGGCTACACCTTC. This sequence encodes CASSWGQGARGYTF. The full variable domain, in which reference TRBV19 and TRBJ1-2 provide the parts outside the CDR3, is DGGITQSPKYLFRKEGQNVTLSCEQNLNHDAMYWYRQDPGQGLRLIYYSQIVNDFQKGDIAEGYSVSREKKESFPLTVTSAQKNPTAFYLCASSWGQGARGYTFGSGTRLTVV.